This T cell receptor (beta chain) is drawn from a study of blood T cell repertoires in COVID-19. This CDR3 is 16 amino acids long. Germline V gene data show CDR1 as LGHNA and CDR2 as YNFKEQ. Between the trimmed V and J ends, which lost 4 bases and 2 bases, there was a span of 16 bases. Only a few counts were recorded for this clone. This table comes from immunoSEQ multiplex PCR, and its TCRdb copy is limited to in-frame clones, with some not included. The table records about 56,000 clones, about four fifths of them present only once. This clonotype was sampled from a man aged 55-75 years with COVID-19, enrolled during active disease. Specimen: peripheral blood. The chain couples TRBV4-2 to TRBJ2-3; perhaps TRBD2 as D (6 bases). Here the CDR3 DNA reads TGTGCCAGCAGCCCCCGGCGGTCTAGCGACACAGATACGCAGTATTTT. Residues: CASSPRRSSDTDTQYF.